This paragraph reports one TCR beta chain. The antigen is not known. This sample was taken from a study of shared clonotypes between healthy human individuals. Study summary: CD8 memory received one plate per donor, CD8 naive two, CD4 memory three and CD4 naive three. Findings and caveats of the study: Researchers sampled only blood; tissue repertoires likely differ.

Naive CD8 cells comprised CD45RO-negative, CCR7-positively selected cells, excluding terminally differentiated effector memory CD45RA+ cells. Donors were healthy HIV-negative adults without recently reported acute infections or vaccinations. Several immunoSEQ plates held equal portions of the genomic DNA taken from each subset. Assay used: immunoSEQ multiplex PCR; TCRdb lists only in-frame clones, some missing. In the table there are around 600,000 clones, 95% to 98% of which are singletons. This CDR3 spans 13 amino acids. Germline V lookup: CDR1 SNHLY, CDR2 FYNNEI. Trimming removed 8 bases from V and 3 bases from J, with 14 bases in between.

This receptor was obtained from a man under 40 in good health. The sequenced material came from naive CD8+ T cells sorted from blood. The chain employs TRBV2 and TRBJ2-7; D gene unclear. This CDR3 is CASQGSMSYEQYF. The DNA for the CDR3 is TGTGCCAGCCAAGGATCAATGAGCTACGAGCAGTACTTC.